This entry lists 24 T cell receptor beta chains sequenced from one sample in a study of blood T cell repertoires in COVID-19. Clones were sequenced by immunoSEQ multiplex PCR, and TCRdb holds only the in-frame ones, with some missing. Among 100,000 to 150,000 clones listed, approximately 81% were seen once. Input material: peripheral blood. The receptors were gathered from a man in his 60s with acute or convalescent COVID-19.

The chain employs TRBV7-3 and TRBJ2-1; 8 nucleotides agree with TRBD2. Germline values: CDR1 SGHTA, CDR2 FQGTGA. The CDR3 loop spans 15 amino acids. J gave up 3 bases and V 5 bases, and 6 bases lay outside the gene matches. The CDR3 spells CASSPASGSYNEQFF. CDR3 in DNA: TGTGCCAGCAGCCCCGCCAGCGGGAGCTACAATGAGCAGTTCTTC.

V gene TRBV19 combines with J gene TRBJ1-2; D is unresolved. Per germline, CDR1 LNHDA and CDR2 SQIVND (reference sequence). V was shortened by 0 bases and J by 5 bases, with 7 bases between the two germline ends. The CDR3 loop spans 13 amino acids. For the CDR3, the DNA is TGTGCCAGTAGTATAGACGGGTCTTATGGCTACACCTTC. Protein: CASSIDGSYGYTF.

A single count supports this clone. The genes are TRBV6-5 and TRBJ2-7; 8 bases match TRBD1. CDR3 length: 14 amino acids. Germline V gives CDR1 MNHEY, CDR2 SVGAGI. The J segment lost 5 bases and the V segment lost 4 bases, leaving 7 bases of the junction unmatched. CDR3 DNA: TGTGCCAGCAGTTCCAGGGACAGGATCCACGAGCAGTACTTC. This gives the protein CASSSRDRIHEQYF.

This clone came up a few times. The J gene is TRBJ2-1, the V gene TRBV5-1, with D possibly being TRBD1 (6 bases). Deletions cut 1 base from V and 5 bases from J, with 13 bases between. The CDR3 contains 15 residues. Looked up from germline, CDR1 is SGHRS and CDR2 is YFSETQ. CDR3 DNA sequence: TGCGCCAGCAGCTTGAATACGGGACAAGACAATGAGCAGTTCTTC. It translates to CASSLNTGQDNEQFF.

This chain connects TRBV19 to TRBJ1-1; D is undetermined. Trimming shortened V by 6 bases and J by 0 bases, and 11 bases separated the two germline ends. The germline CDR1 and CDR2 sequences are LNHDA and SQIVND (reference sequence). CDR3 length: 14 amino acids. CDR3 sequence reads: CASSETGVNTEAFF. CDR3 bases: TGTGCCAGTAGCGAGACCGGGGTGAACACTGAAGCTTTCTTT. Together with reference TRBV19 and TRBJ1-1, the CDR3 gives the full variable domain: DGGITQSPKYLFRKEGQNVTLSCEQNLNHDAMYWYRQDPGQGLRLIYYSQIVNDFQKGDIAEGYSVSREKKESFPLTVTSAQKNPTAFYLCASSETGVNTEAFFGQGTRLTVV.

This chain links TRBV5-1 with TRBJ2-5; 12 nucleotides match TRBD2. The CDR3 is 17 residues long. Unmatched junction bases numbered 9, after V lost 1 base and J lost 5 bases. Germline V gives CDR1 SGHRS, CDR2 YFSETQ. The CDR3 region has the DNA TGCGCCAGCAGCTTGACTAGCGGGGGGTTTGGAGGGGAGACCCAGTACTTC. It translates to CASSLTSGGFGGETQYF.

V gene TRBV4-1 combines with J gene TRBJ1-2, with D perhaps TRBD1 (5 bases). Trimming cost V 6 bases and J 0 bases, with 11 bases left between them. This CDR3 is built from 14 residues. In germline, CDR1 is MGHRA, CDR2 YSYEKL. The CDR3 is CASSHKTANYGYTF. In nucleotides, the CDR3 is TGCGCCAGCAGTCATAAGACAGCTAACTATGGCTACACCTTC.

Here the CDR3 reads CSASPGTVPYEQYF. The CDR3 nucleotides read TGCAGTGCTAGTCCGGGGACAGTCCCTTACGAGCAGTACTTC. This rearrangement joins TRBV20-1 to TRBJ2-7; 7 positions agree with TRBD1. With V trimmed by 3 bases and J by 4 bases, 9 bases remained unmatched. From germline, CDR1 is DFQATT and CDR2 SNEGSKA (reference sequence). This CDR3 has 14 amino acids.

This rearrangement joins TRBV6-4 to TRBJ2-1; 11 bases agree with TRBD2. V shed 5 bases and J 6 bases; nucleotides not matched to a gene: 9. Germline CDR1 MRHNA, CDR2 SNTAGT. The CDR3 has 16 residues. The CDR3 DNA sequence: TGTGCCAGCAGTATCCTAGCGGGAGGAAGGGGCAATGAGCAGTTCTTC. It yields the protein CASSILAGGRGNEQFF.

Notes on this clone: Other DNA sequences within the sample encode an identical CDR3. Here the CDR3 reads CASSTGQGTEAFF. The CDR3 DNA is TGTGCCAGCAGCACCGGACAGGGTACTGAAGCTTTCTTT. The chain is built from TRBV7-7 and TRBJ1-1; 8 bases are a match to TRBD1. Germline assignment: CDR1 SSHAT and CDR2 FNYEAQ (reference sequence). Trimming removed 5 bases from V and 5 bases from J; junction bases left unmatched: 4. This CDR3 is 13 amino acids long.

This chain uses TRBV6-5 with TRBJ1-3; tentatively, D is TRBD1 (6 bases). The CDR3 has 15 residues. The V end was cut by 6 bases, the J end by 8 bases, with 20 bases between. Looked up from germline, CDR1 is MNHEY and CDR2 is SVGAGI. CDR3 loop: CASRLAGELGDTIYF. CDR3 coding DNA: TGTGCCAGCAGATTAGCAGGGGAATTAGGGGACACCATATATTTT.

This chain connects TRBV7-7 to TRBJ1-6; unclear D gene. This CDR3 is 16 amino acids long. Germline loops: CDR1 SSHAT, CDR2 FNYEAQ (reference sequence). V was shortened by 5 bases and J by 4 bases, with 15 bases between the two germline ends. In DNA form, the CDR3 reads TGTGCCAGCAGCCTACGACTCCCAAAATATAATTCACCCCTCCACTTT. It specifies CASSLRLPKYNSPLHF.

The chain couples TRBV9 to TRBJ2-6; 8 bases align to TRBD1. Germline lookup yields CDR1 SGDLS and CDR2 YYNGEE. The ends lost 3 bases at V and 1 base at J; junction bases unmatched: 6. The CDR3 spans 17 residues. The CDR3: CASSAGQDGSGANVLTF. CDR3 bases: TGTGCCAGCAGCGCGGGACAGGACGGTTCTGGGGCCAACGTCCTGACTTTC.

The V call is TRBV2, the J call TRBJ2-5; TRBD1 matches 10 bases. V lost 3 bases to trimming and J lost 4 bases; unmatched junction nucleotides: 8. Germline CDR1 reads SNHLY; CDR2 reads FYNNEI. This CDR3 is 16 amino acids long. CDR3 nucleotides: TGTGCCAGCAGTGATAGTAAGACAGGGGGCGGAGAGACCCAGTACTTC. Its translation: CASSDSKTGGGETQYF.

The chain is built from TRBV7-9 and TRBJ2-2; D may be TRBD1 (5 bases). Trimming left V 6 bases short and J 3 bases short, with 11 bases between. The CDR3 has 14 residues. Germline assignment: CDR1 SEHNR and CDR2 FQNEAQ (reference sequence). The CDR3 loop reads CASSQSRDTGELFF. CDR3 sequence (DNA): TGTGCCAGCAGTCAGTCCAGGGACACCGGGGAGCTGTTTTTT.

This sequence joins TRBV5-1 and TRBJ2-7, with D unclear. The length of the CDR3 is 15 residues. The germline V gene encodes CDR1 SGHRS and CDR2 YFSETQ. Trimming removed 1 base at V and 0 bases at J, with 11 bases between. This CDR3 is CASSLLQIRSYEQYF. The DNA for the CDR3 is TGCGCCAGCAGCTTGCTCCAGATCCGCTCCTACGAGCAGTACTTC.

V and J are TRBV5-1 and TRBJ1-2, with 7 bases that match TRBD1. Germline CDR1 is SGHRS and CDR2 is YFSETQ. The CDR3 has 13 amino acids. V lost 0 bases, J lost 8 bases, and 4 bases stayed unmatched. CDR3 sequence: CASSLGDSHGYTF. The CDR3 region has the DNA TGCGCCAGCAGCTTGGGGGACAGTCACGGCTACACCTTC.

The J gene is TRBJ2-7, the V gene TRBV4-1; D call uncertain. Trimming stripped 0 bases from V and 3 bases from J, with 12 bases between. Germline values: CDR1 MGHRA, CDR2 YSYEKL. The CDR3 has 15 amino acids. CDR3 sequence: CASSQEPAEHYEQYF. CDR3 in DNA: TGCGCCAGCAGCCAAGAACCGGCGGAACACTACGAGCAGTACTTC.

This rearrangement joins TRBV24-1 to TRBJ2-7; possibly TRBD2 for D (5 bases). The V end was cut by 7 bases, the J end by 1 base, with 7 bases between. The CDR3 covers 12 residues. CDR1 and CDR2 (germline): KGHDR, SFDVKD. The CDR3 DNA reads as TGTGCCACCAGCGAGGGTTCCTACGAGCAGTACTTC. This sequence encodes CATSEGSYEQYF.

This rearrangement joins TRBV19 to TRBJ1-2; D unresolved. Germline V gives CDR1 LNHDA, CDR2 SQIVND (reference sequence). V dropped 7 bases and J dropped 6 bases, with 15 bases sitting between them. The length of the CDR3 is 13 residues. CDR3 bases: TGTGCCAGTAATTCCCGGGAGCGCAATGGCTACACCTTC. Residues: CASNSRERNGYTF. The full variable domain, rest sourced from reference TRBV19 and TRBJ1-2, is DGGITQSPKYLFRKEGQNVTLSCEQNLNHDAMYWYRQDPGQGLRLIYYSQIVNDFQKGDIAEGYSVSREKKESFPLTVTSAQKNPTAFYLCASNSRERNGYTFGSGTRLTVV.

This clone has more than one count but fewer than ten. The chain carries TRBV27 and TRBJ2-2, with 14 bases matching TRBD2. J gave up 4 bases and V 5 bases, and 9 bases lay outside the gene matches. Germline values: CDR1 MNHEY, CDR2 SMNVEV (reference sequence). The CDR3 contains 18 residues. The CDR3 here is CASSPGTSGRGSTGELFF. In DNA, the CDR3 is TGTGCCAGCAGTCCCGGGACTAGCGGGAGAGGGTCCACCGGGGAGCTGTTTTTT.

This rearrangement joins TRBV29-1 to TRBJ2-7; perhaps TRBD1 as D (5 bases). The CDR3 is 12 residues long. CDR1 SQVTM and CDR2 ANQGSEA come from the germline V gene. The V and J ends lost 4 bases and 8 bases respectively, with 15 bases between them. The CDR3 DNA reads as TGCAGCGTTGGGAATTTGATGGGGCAGCAGTACTTC. Its protein product is CSVGNLMGQQYF.

This clone was counted once. This chain uses TRBV5-1 with TRBJ2-1; 10 bases are a match to TRBD2. Germline loops: CDR1 SGHRS, CDR2 YFSETQ. The CDR3 extends over 17 amino acids. J was trimmed by 4 bases and V by 0 bases; bases with no gene match: 7. The CDR3: CASSLALASGGYNEQFF. In DNA form, the CDR3 reads TGCGCCAGCAGCTTGGCGTTGGCTAGCGGGGGATACAATGAGCAGTTCTTC. The whole variable domain, filled in from reference TRBV5-1 and TRBJ2-1, reads KAGVTQTPRYLIKTRGQQVTLSCSPISGHRSVSWYQQTPGQGLQFLFEYFSETQRNKGNFPGRFSGRQFSNSRSEMNVSTLELGDSALYLCASSLALASGGYNEQFFGPGTRLTVL.

In DNA form, the CDR3 reads TGTGCCAGTAGTATAGACGCGACAGGGGCCGTTACCTACGAGCAGTACTTC. It is translated as CASSIDATGAVTYEQYF. The rearrangement uses TRBV19 and TRBJ2-7, with 8 bases that match TRBD1. The CDR3 extends over 17 amino acids. With V trimmed by 0 bases and J by 2 bases, 9 bases remained unmatched. Per germline, CDR1 LNHDA and CDR2 SQIVND (reference sequence).